This T cell receptor (beta chain) was captured by sequencing in a study of T cell repertoires in cytomegalovirus infection. Background on the study: Well-studied HLA-B-restricted epitopes and recently identified HLA-C-restricted epitopes of CMV were both used in the study. In public TCR beta signatures, there were indications of both CMV infection and matching HLA type. Study-level results: CMV-specific TCR beta clonotypes restricted by HLA-C were the ones dominating the ex vivo response. CMV carriers having the relevant HLA were flagged by cumulative public TCR beta family frequency.

Each CDR3 protein is one row after TCRdb ran MiXCR on the reads. The sample holds about 310,000 distinct CDR3 sequences, 25% seen once. This clonotype has more than one count but fewer than ten. No antigen is known for it. There are 19 residues in the CDR3. The V and J ends lost 3 bases and 6 bases, in that order; junction bases with no gene match: 18. Germline CDR1 SGHRS, CDR2 YFSETQ. This sequence joins TRBV5-1 and TRBJ2-1, with 10 bases that match TRBD2. This receptor was identified in a human donor in good health (CMV status not recorded). Some clones in this sample may be carry-over from other donors' samples. The starting material was cultured PBMCs, obtained from culture after CMV antigen stimulation. CDR3 protein: CASSSLSGGVGVSANEQFF. In DNA form, the CDR3 reads TGCGCCAGCAGCTCCCTGAGCGGGGGGGTCGGAGTTTCGGCCAATGAGCAGTTCTTC. Using reference TRBV5-1 and TRBJ2-1 for the parts outside the CDR3, the full variable domain is KAGVTQTPRYLIKTRGQQVTLSCSPISGHRSVSWYQQTPGQGLQFLFEYFSETQRNKGNFPGRFSGRQFSNSRSEMNVSTLELGDSALYLCASSSLSGGVGVSANEQFFGPGTRLTVL.